This T cell receptor beta chain was sequenced during a study of shared clonotypes between healthy human individuals. Naive CD8 populations comprised CD45RO-negative cells positively selected for CCR7, excluding terminally differentiated effector memory CD45RA+ cells. The V gene lost 1 base and the J gene lost 3 bases, with 2 bases spanning the gap. The CDR3 sequence is 12 residues long. From germline, CDR1 is SGHRS and CDR2 YFSETQ. In replicate PCRs of sorted subsets, around 200 ng DNA, approximately 30,000 T cell genomes, was used. Measured with immunoSEQ multiplex PCR; TCRdb has only the in-frame clones, and not every one. This sample has about 2 million clones; about 95% occur once, and the top ten carry about 1.1%. This clone has only a few counts. Other nucleotide sequences in the sample specify the same CDR3.

What was sequenced was naive CD8+ T cells sorted from blood. This rearrangement joins TRBV5-1 to TRBJ2-1, with D uncertain. The TCR originated in a man between 18 and 35 years old in good health. DNA of the CDR3: TGCGCCAGCAGCTTGTACTACAATGAGCAGTTCTTC. This translates into CASSLYYNEQFF.